This T cell receptor (beta chain) was recorded in a study of blood T cell repertoires in COVID-19. Study-level information: Italy, Spain and the United States were the sources of the convalescent and acute COVID-19 samples.

This CDR3 has 17 amino acids. V lost 0 bases and J 0 bases, leaving 13 bases between the germline ends. Germline V gene data show CDR1 as SGHRS and CDR2 as YFSETQ. Data came from immunoSEQ multiplex PCR; TCRdb stores just in-frame clones and leaves some out. The table includes 35,000 or so clones, roughly 86% detected once. Input material: peripheral blood. The chain carries TRBV5-1 and TRBJ2-1; D gene unclear. The receptor was derived from a man aged 70-80 years with acute or convalescent COVID-19. CDR3: CASSLASGTNSYNEQFF. The CDR3 DNA is TGCGCCAGCAGCTTGGCTTCAGGAACCAACTCCTACAATGAGCAGTTCTTC.